This TCR beta chain was observed in a study of blood T cell repertoires in COVID-19. Study-wide context: Material from acute and convalescent COVID-19 was sourced from the United States, Italy and Spain. From T cells, B-cell-depleted T cells, or PBMCs came the material, which was cDNA or gDNA.

Authors' processing steps: It was from reference gene primer amplification that nucleated cell counts were estimated. Libraries were prepared by immunoSEQ multiplex PCR; TCRdb keeps only in-frame clonotypes and omits some of them. V, J and clone size reflect that table, while D and trimming were determined from the DNA. Among 250,000 or so clones listed, around 89% were seen once. Germline CDR1 is SGHDT and CDR2 is YYEEEE. V dropped 0 bases and J dropped 7 bases, with 22 bases sitting between them. The CDR3 runs to 17 residues. The rearrangement links TRBV5-6 to TRBJ1-2; the D gene is possibly TRBD1 (6 bases). Input material: peripheral blood. The receptor comes from an older woman with COVID-19, enrolled during active disease. The CDR3 protein is CASSLGYQGSSFGGYTF. CDR3 coding DNA: TGTGCCAGCAGCTTGGGTTATCAGGGGAGTTCGTTTGGTGGCTACACCTTC.